This T cell receptor (beta chain) was retrieved from a study of T cell changes during pregnancy in multiple sclerosis. Method: immunoSEQ multiplex PCR; TCRdb's copy keeps in-frame clones and lacks some. The profile shows about 46,000 clones, just under 95% of them singletons. Germline assignment: CDR1 SQVTM and CDR2 ANQGSEA. The CDR3 sequence is 15 residues long. Germline trimming cut 5 bases from V and 0 bases from J; bases unmatched to any gene: 10. This sample comprised CD8+ T cells from peripheral blood mononuclear cells, obtained after pregnancy. The chain carries TRBV29-1 and TRBJ2-7; 7 bases line up with TRBD2. This receptor was identified in a female donor with multiple sclerosis, enrolled in a pregnancy study. The CDR3 is CSVISERDLSYEQYF. The CDR3 DNA follows: TGCAGCGTTATTTCGGAGCGGGACCTCTCCTACGAGCAGTACTTC.